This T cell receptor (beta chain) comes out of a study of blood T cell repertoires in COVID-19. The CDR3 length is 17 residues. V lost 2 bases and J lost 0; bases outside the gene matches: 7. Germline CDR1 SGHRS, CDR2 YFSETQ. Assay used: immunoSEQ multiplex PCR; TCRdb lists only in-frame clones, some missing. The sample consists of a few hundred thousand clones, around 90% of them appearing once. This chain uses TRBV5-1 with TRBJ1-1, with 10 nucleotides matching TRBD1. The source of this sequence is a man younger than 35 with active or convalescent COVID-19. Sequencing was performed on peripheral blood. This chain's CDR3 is CASSLRTGGVMNTEAFF. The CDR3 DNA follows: TGCGCCAGCAGCTTAAGGACAGGGGGTGTCATGAACACTGAAGCTTTCTTT.